The 13 T cell receptor beta chains reported below all come from one sample, sequenced in a study of blood T cell repertoires in COVID-19. Assay: immunoSEQ multiplex PCR; the TCRdb copy retains only in-frame clones and omits some. The repertoire holds around 65,000 clones, about four fifths seen once, with over 5% in the top ten. Sequences were obtained from peripheral blood. These receptors were collected from a woman between 45 and 65 years old with active or convalescent COVID-19.

The chain links TRBV11-3 to TRBJ2-1; 12 nucleotides agree with TRBD2. The CDR3 contains 15 residues. V trimming: 4 bases; J trimming: 9 bases; junction bases outside the gene matches: 7. Germline-derived CDR1 and CDR2 are SGHNT and YENEEA. CDR3 coding DNA: TGTGCCAGCAGCTCCGTGACTAGCGGGAGAAGTGAGCAGTTCTTC. This gives the protein CASSSVTSGRSEQFF.

The count of this clone is one. The rearrangement joins TRBV3-1 (or the pseudogene TRBV3-2) to TRBJ1-6; unclear D gene. The CDR3 length is 14 residues. V lost 10 bases to trimming and J lost 0 bases, with 10 bases between them. Germline V gene sequence: CDR1 LGHDT, CDR2 YNNKEL (reference sequence). The CDR3 bases are TGTGCCACAACCGAGAGCTCCTATAATTCACCCCTCCACTTT. Translation gives CATTESSYNSPLHF.

CDR3 sequence reads: CASSRSGSQTDTQYF. CDR3 bases: TGTGCCAGCAGCCGTAGCGGGAGTCAAACAGATACGCAGTATTTT. V usage is TRBV5-4 and J usage is TRBJ2-3, with 9 bases matching TRBD2. Germline CDR1 reads SGHNT; CDR2 reads YYREEE (reference sequence). CDR3 length equals 15 residues. With 4 bases clipped from V and 3 bases from J, the junction kept 6 bases outside the gene matches.

The chain employs TRBV30 and TRBJ1-1; no clear D. CDR1 GTSNPN and CDR2 SVGIG come from the germline V gene (reference sequence). The germline V and J ends were trimmed by 1 base and 3 bases, with 9 bases remaining between them. The CDR3 runs 13 residues. The CDR3 sequence is CAWSAHGDTEAFF. The CDR3 bases are TGTGCCTGGAGTGCCCACGGGGACACTGAAGCTTTCTTT.

The chain couples TRBV21-1 to TRBJ2-1; the D call TRBD1 from the table was never checked on the DNA. TRBV21-1 has pseudogene status. CDR3 size: 16 residues. The CDR3 is CASSKLHREPYNEQFF. The CDR3, as DNA: TGTGCCAGCAGCAAATTACACAGGGAGCCCTACAATGAGCAGTTCTTC.

The rearrangement uses TRBV5-4 and TRBJ2-1; 7 positions agree with TRBD1. CDR1 SGHNT and CDR2 YYREEE come from the germline V gene (reference sequence). The J segment lost 6 bases and the V segment lost 4 bases, leaving 10 bases of the junction unmatched. The CDR3 contains 15 residues. This CDR3 reads CASSGNRQGPNEQFF. The CDR3 DNA follows: TGTGCCAGCAGCGGCAACCGACAGGGACCCAATGAGCAGTTCTTC.

V is TRBV2 and J is TRBJ2-7; TRBD1 aligns across 11 bases. Looked up from germline, CDR1 is SNHLY and CDR2 is FYNNEI. With V trimmed by 6 bases and J by 7 bases, 17 bases remained unmatched. The CDR3 sequence is 17 residues long. The CDR3 sequence is CASSPINGDRGFGEQYF. The CDR3 bases are TGTGCCAGCAGCCCGATAAACGGGGACAGGGGGTTCGGGGAGCAGTACTTC. The whole variable domain, remainder taken from reference TRBV2 and TRBJ2-7, is EPEVTQTPSHQVTQMGQEVILRCVPISNHLYFYWYRQILGQKVEFLVSFYNNEISEKSEIFDDQFSVERPDGSNFTLKIRSTKLEDSAMYFCASSPINGDRGFGEQYFGPGTRLTVT.

V and J are TRBV6-5 and TRBJ2-7, with 7 bases aligning to TRBD1. The V and J ends lost 8 bases and 3 bases, in that order; junction bases with no gene match: 7. The germline V gene has CDR1 MNHEY and CDR2 SVGAGI. The CDR3 is made up of 13 amino acids. CDR3 protein: CASHDRALYEQYF. The DNA for the CDR3 is TGTGCCAGCCACGACAGGGCACTCTACGAGCAGTACTTC.

This sequence joins TRBV6-2 or TRBV6-3 and TRBJ1-4; 9 positions match TRBD1. The CDR3 sequence is 15 residues long. Germline V gene data show CDR1 as MNHEY and CDR2 as SVGEGT. V lost 4 bases and J lost 4; bases outside the gene matches: 4. The CDR3 region is CASSSDRGLNEKLFF. CDR3 nucleotide sequence: TGTGCCAGCAGTTCGGACAGGGGACTTAATGAAAAACTGTTTTTT.

The rearrangement uses TRBV6-2 or TRBV6-3 and TRBJ2-3, with D unresolved. This CDR3 has 15 residues. Germline CDR1 reads MNHEY; CDR2 reads SVGEGT. V lost 3 bases and J lost 3, with 13 bases in between. The DNA of the CDR3 is TGTGCCAGCAGTTATACGGCACTACCTACAGATACGCAGTATTTT. This translates into CASSYTALPTDTQYF.

V gene TRBV6-2 or TRBV6-3 combines with J gene TRBJ2-5; D possibly corresponds to TRBD2 (5 bases). Germline values: CDR1 MNHEY, CDR2 SVGEGT. The CDR3 length is 16 residues. With 6 bases removed from V and 0 bases from J, the gap between germline ends came to 17 bases. The CDR3 loop is CASSRAGLVYQETQYF. Written as DNA, the CDR3 is TGTGCCAGCAGCCGTGCGGGTCTTGTGTACCAAGAGACCCAGTACTTC.

V gene TRBV13 combines with J gene TRBJ2-7, with D uncertain. CDR1 and CDR2 (germline): PRHDT, FYEKMQ (reference sequence). This CDR3 is 14 amino acids long. Trimming took 2 bases from V and 1 from J, leaving 9 bases between them. The CDR3: CASSLTEISYEQYF. CDR3 nucleotide sequence: TGTGCCAGCAGCTTAACAGAGATTTCCTACGAGCAGTACTTC.

The V and J genes are TRBV10-3 and TRBJ2-1, with 8 bases fitting TRBD2. The V gene end was trimmed by 1 base and the J gene end by 6 bases; junction bases not matched to a gene: 5. Looked up from germline, CDR1 is ENHRY and CDR2 is SYGVKD. The CDR3 is made up of 15 amino acids. CDR3 in DNA: TGTGCCATCAGTGAGTACAGCGGGAGTGGCAATGAGCAGTTCTTC. Encoded protein: CAISEYSGSGNEQFF.